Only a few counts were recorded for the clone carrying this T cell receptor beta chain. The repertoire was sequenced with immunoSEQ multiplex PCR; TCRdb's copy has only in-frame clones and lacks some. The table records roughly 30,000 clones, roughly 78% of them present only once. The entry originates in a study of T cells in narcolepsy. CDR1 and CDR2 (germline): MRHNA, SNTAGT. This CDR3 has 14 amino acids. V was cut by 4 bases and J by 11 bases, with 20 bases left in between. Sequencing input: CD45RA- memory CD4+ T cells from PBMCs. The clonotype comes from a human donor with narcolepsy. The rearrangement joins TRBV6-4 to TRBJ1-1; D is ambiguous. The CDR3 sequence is CASSADGRAGLAFF. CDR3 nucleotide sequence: TGTGCCAGCAGTGCGGACGGCCGGGCCGGCTTGGCTTTCTTT.